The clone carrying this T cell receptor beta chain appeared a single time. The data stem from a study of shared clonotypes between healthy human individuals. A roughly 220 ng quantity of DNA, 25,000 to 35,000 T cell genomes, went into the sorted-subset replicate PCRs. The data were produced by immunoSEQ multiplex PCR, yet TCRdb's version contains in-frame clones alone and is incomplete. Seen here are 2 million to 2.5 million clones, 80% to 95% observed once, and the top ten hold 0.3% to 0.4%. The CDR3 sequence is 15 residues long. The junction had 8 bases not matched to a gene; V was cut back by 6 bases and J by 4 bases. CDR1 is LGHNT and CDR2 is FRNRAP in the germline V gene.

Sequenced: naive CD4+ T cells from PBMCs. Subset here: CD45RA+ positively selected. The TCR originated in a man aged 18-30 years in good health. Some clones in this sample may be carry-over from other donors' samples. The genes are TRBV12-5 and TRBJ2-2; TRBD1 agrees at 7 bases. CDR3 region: CASGRTGVGTGELFF. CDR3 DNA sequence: TGTGCTAGTGGCCGAACAGGGGTAGGCACCGGGGAGCTGTTTTTT.